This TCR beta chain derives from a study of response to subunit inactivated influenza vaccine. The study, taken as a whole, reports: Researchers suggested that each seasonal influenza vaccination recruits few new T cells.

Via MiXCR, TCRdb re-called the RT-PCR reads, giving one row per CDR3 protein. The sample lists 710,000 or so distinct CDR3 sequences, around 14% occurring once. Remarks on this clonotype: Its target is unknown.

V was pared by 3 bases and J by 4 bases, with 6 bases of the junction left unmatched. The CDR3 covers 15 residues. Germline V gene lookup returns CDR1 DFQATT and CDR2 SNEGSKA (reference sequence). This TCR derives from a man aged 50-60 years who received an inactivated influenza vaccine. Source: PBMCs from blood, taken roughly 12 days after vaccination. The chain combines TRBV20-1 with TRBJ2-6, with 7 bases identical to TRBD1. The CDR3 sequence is CSASPRGLGANVLTF. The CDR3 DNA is TGCAGTGCTAGTCCCAGGGGGTTAGGGGCCAACGTCCTGACTTTC.